A single sample gave rise to the 31 T cell receptor beta chains below, sequenced in a study of breast tumors, draining lymph nodes, adjacent tissues. TCRdb fed the multiplex PCR reads into MiXCR, producing one record per CDR3 protein. The sample consists of approximately 89,000 distinct CDR3 sequences, 25% to 35% of them appearing once. Samples came from axillary lymph nodes draining the breast cancer. The sequencing input was axillary lymph node tissue. These receptor sequences come from a female donor with breast cancer. Some clones in this sample may be carry-over from other donors' samples.

There are many counts of this clonotype. The chain has TRBV12-3 or TRBV12-4 and TRBJ1-4; D is perhaps TRBD1 (6 bases). Trimming removed 3 bases from V and 8 bases from J, with 16 bases in between. CDR3 length: 15 residues. CDR3 in amino acids: CASSFRGQGPEKLFF. The CDR3 DNA reads TGTGCCAGCAGTTTTCGTGGGCAGGGGCCCGAAAAACTGTTTTTT.

This sequence joins TRBV11-1 and TRBJ1-4; D is uncertain. Germline loops: CDR1 SGHAT, CDR2 FQDESV (reference sequence). This CDR3 spans 12 amino acids. Trimming removed 10 bases from V and 10 bases from J, with 16 bases in between. CDR3 amino acids: CAKSLENGKLFF. As DNA, the CDR3 is TGTGCCAAGAGCTTAGAAAACGGAAAACTGTTTTTT.

Many counts were recorded for this clonotype. This sequence joins TRBV6-1 and TRBJ2-7; a possible D gene is TRBD2 (5 bases). With 6 bases removed from V and 4 bases from J, the gap between germline ends came to 16 bases. The CDR3 is 14 residues long. Germline assignment: CDR1 MNHNS and CDR2 SASEGT. The CDR3 region has the DNA TGTGCCAGCAGCGGGCCCTTCGAGGGTTACGAGCAGTACTTC. As protein: CASSGPFEGYEQYF.

This clonotype was observed at least ten times. Here the CDR3 DNA reads TGCGCCAGCAGCCAAAAGCTTCTGGTTGAATCCTATGGCTACACCTTC. Its translation is CASSQKLLVESYGYTF. The J gene is TRBJ1-2, the V gene TRBV4-3; D not resolved. V shed 2 bases and J shed 4 bases, with 17 bases lying between them. CDR1 and CDR2 (germline): LGHNA, YSLEER. This CDR3 region has 16 residues.

This clonotype was seen at least ten times. V usage is TRBV28 and J usage is TRBJ2-2, with TRBD2 as a possible D gene (5 bases). Trimming pared 6 bases from V and 4 bases from J, leaving 9 bases between. The CDR3 spans 13 residues. Germline CDR1 is MDHEN and CDR2 is SYDVKM. The CDR3 region has the DNA TGTGCCAGCAGCCCCACTAGCACCGGGGAGCTGTTTTTT. This gives the protein CASSPTSTGELFF. Using reference TRBV28 and TRBJ2-2 for the parts outside the CDR3, the full variable domain is DVKVTQSSRYLVKRTGEKVFLECVQDMDHENMFWYRQDPGLGLRLIYFSYDVKMKEKGDIPEGYSVSREKKERFSLILESASTNQTSMYLCASSPTSTGELFFGEGSRLTVL.

This clonotype was counted once. This CDR3 is missing its conserved last phenylalanine or tryptophan, likely due to a read error. The chain recombines TRBV20-1 with TRBJ1-2, with 8 positions matching TRBD1. Germline assignment: CDR1 DFQATT and CDR2 SNEGSKA (reference sequence). This CDR3 region has 13 residues. The CDR3: CSAPRTGNYAYTS. CDR3 nucleotides: TGCAGTGCCCCCCGGACAGGGAACTATGCCTACACCTCC.

The chain combines TRBV2 with TRBJ1-5; a possible D gene is TRBD1 (5 bases). Germline CDR1 SNHLY, CDR2 FYNNEI. CDR3 length equals 13 residues. Deletions cut 7 bases from V and 5 bases from J, with 12 bases between. The CDR3 nucleotides read TGTGCCAGCAACGCGAGAGGGGATCAGCCCCAGCATTTT. It codes for CASNARGDQPQHF.

This clonotype was observed at least ten times. The chain employs TRBV9 and TRBJ2-6; the D is unclear. The germline V and J ends were trimmed by 2 bases and 1 base, with 7 bases remaining between them. Germline CDR1 SGDLS, CDR2 YYNGEE. The length of the CDR3 is 15 residues. The CDR3 sequence is CASSVIESGANVLTF. The CDR3 coding sequence is TGTGCCAGCAGCGTCATAGAGTCTGGGGCCAACGTCCTGACTTTC.

This clonotype has a count of ten or more. The chain combines TRBV29-1 with TRBJ2-4; D tentatively reads TRBD1 or TRBD2 (5 bases each). The length of the CDR3 is 14 residues. V dropped 2 bases and J dropped 7 bases, with 15 bases sitting between them. Germline V gene data show CDR1 as SQVTM and CDR2 as ANQGSEA. In DNA form, the CDR3 reads TGCAGCGTTGAAAGGGAGAGGGGCACCAACATTCAGTACTTC. It codes for CSVERERGTNIQYF.

This clonotype was counted many times. The rearrangement links TRBV28 to TRBJ1-6; maybe TRBD1 (6 bases). Germline V gene sequence: CDR1 MDHEN, CDR2 SYDVKM. Trimming pared 1 base from V and 0 bases from J, leaving 13 bases between. The CDR3 loop spans 18 amino acids. The CDR3 coding sequence is TGTGCCAGCAGTTTATTAAGGGGGTCGAGCTCCTATAATTCACCCCTCCACTTT. Its translation: CASSLLRGSSSYNSPLHF.

This clonotype was seen many times. The chain has TRBV4-2 and TRBJ2-7; TRBD1 aligns across 9 bases. Germline CDR1 LGHNA, CDR2 YNFKEQ. The J segment lost 5 bases and the V segment lost 0 bases, leaving 8 bases of the junction unmatched. The length of the CDR3 is 16 residues. The CDR3 DNA sequence: TGTGCCAGCAGCCAAGATCAAGGGACAGGGACCGACGAGCAGTACTTC. Encoded protein: CASSQDQGTGTDEQYF.

The V gene is TRBV25-1, the J gene TRBJ2-5, with TRBD1 matching 8 bases. This CDR3 has 14 residues. The germline CDR1 and CDR2 sequences are MGHDK and SYGVNS. This chain's CDR3 is CARDPGTGQETQYF. The CDR3 DNA follows: TGTGCTAGAGATCCCGGGACAGGTCAAGAGACCCAGTACTTC.

This clonotype was seen a single time. The chain is built from TRBV27 and TRBJ1-1; unclear D gene. The CDR3 runs 13 residues. Germline CDR1 is MNHEY and CDR2 is SMNVEV (reference sequence). Trimming took off 2 bases at V and 4 bases at J, with 8 bases between the two ends. DNA of the CDR3: TGTGCCAGCAGTTTAGGGTTTAGCACTGAAGCTTTCTTT. Protein product: CASSLGFSTEAFF.

A remark on this clonotype: This may arise from a read error, as a much more abundant clone is one base away. The chain is built from TRBV5-4 and TRBJ2-3; D possibly uses TRBD1 or TRBD2 (7 bases each). Germline assignment: CDR1 SGHNT and CDR2 YYREEE (reference sequence). The CDR3 is 15 amino acids. The CDR3 DNA reads as TGTGCCAGCAGCCCGCTTCTGGGGGGGACAGATACGCGGTATTTT. This sequence encodes CASSPLLGGTDTRYF. Using reference TRBV5-4 and TRBJ2-3 for the parts outside the CDR3, the full variable domain is ETGVTQSPTHLIKTRGQQVTLRCSSQSGHNTVSWYQQALGQGPQFIFQYYREEENGRGNFPPRFSGLQFPNYSSELNVNALELDDSALYLCASSPLLGGTDTRYFGPGTRLTVL.

This clonotype was seen repeatedly, ten times or more. The V gene is TRBV11-2, the J gene TRBJ2-7, with TRBD2 matching over 8 bases. There are 14 residues in the CDR3. Germline V gives CDR1 SGHAT, CDR2 FQNNGV. V lost 5 bases and J lost 6; bases outside the gene matches: 9. CDR3 DNA: TGTGCCAGCAGCCCAACTAGCGGTTCGCCCGAGCAGTACTTC. Protein product: CASSPTSGSPEQYF. Combining the CDR3 with reference TRBV11-2 and TRBJ2-7 gives the whole variable domain EAGVAQSPRYKIIEKRQSVAFWCNPISGHATLYWYQQILGQGPKLLIQFQNNGVVDDSQLPKDRFSAERLKGVDSTLKIQPAKLEDSAVYLCASSPTSGSPEQYFGPGTRLTVT.

The table lists this clonotype with many counts. This rearrangement joins TRBV30 to TRBJ1-6; 10 nucleotides match TRBD1. This CDR3 has 13 amino acids. With 5 bases clipped from V and 6 bases from J, the junction kept 1 base outside the gene matches. Looked up from germline, CDR1 is GTSNPN and CDR2 is SVGIG (reference sequence). CDR3 residues: CAWRTGGNSPLHF. In nucleotides, the CDR3 is TGTGCCTGGCGGACAGGGGGTAATTCACCCCTCCACTTT. The whole variable domain, remainder taken from reference TRBV30 and TRBJ1-6, is SQTIHQWPATLVQPVGSPLSLECTVEGTSNPNLYWYRQAAGRGLQLLFYSVGIGQISSEVPQNLSASRPQDRQFILSSKKLLLSDSGFYLCAWRTGGNSPLHFGNGTRLTVT.

In this sample, this clonotype turned up a few times. The V gene is TRBV29-1, the J gene TRBJ1-2; D is ambiguous. The germline V gene has CDR1 SQVTM and CDR2 ANQGSEA. V dropped 5 bases and J dropped 4 bases, with 8 bases sitting between them. The CDR3 contains 11 residues. The CDR3 region has the DNA TGCAGCGTTTACCACCTCTATGGCTACACCTTC. It encodes CSVYHLYGYTF.

This clonotype was observed many times. In nucleotides, the CDR3 is TGTGCCAGCTCACGTCAGGAGGGCACCTACGAGCAGTACTTC. This gives the protein CASSRQEGTYEQYF. This sequence joins TRBV18 and TRBJ2-7; D is perhaps TRBD2 (6 bases). The CDR3 runs to 14 residues. V was trimmed by 4 bases and J by 2 bases, leaving 12 bases between them. The germline gives CDR1 KGHSH, CDR2 LQKENI.

This clonotype was observed many times. The chain links TRBV11-2 to TRBJ2-7; TRBD2 aligns across 14 bases. Germline CDR1 SGHAT, CDR2 FQNNGV. After removal of 4 bases from V and 5 bases from J, the junction contained 4 bases not matched to a gene. This CDR3 spans 15 amino acids. The CDR3 reads CASSSGGLAGDEQYF. CDR3 DNA sequence: TGTGCCAGCAGCTCGGGGGGACTAGCGGGAGACGAGCAGTACTTC. The whole variable domain, remainder taken from reference TRBV11-2 and TRBJ2-7, is EAGVAQSPRYKIIEKRQSVAFWCNPISGHATLYWYQQILGQGPKLLIQFQNNGVVDDSQLPKDRFSAERLKGVDSTLKIQPAKLEDSAVYLCASSSGGLAGDEQYFGPGTRLTVT.

This clonotype has ten or more counts. The chain carries TRBV9 and TRBJ2-5; 8 bases map to TRBD1. CDR3 length: 14 amino acids. Losses at the gene ends were 4 bases for V and 4 bases for J; bases not matched to a gene: 6. Per germline, CDR1 SGDLS and CDR2 YYNGEE. This CDR3 reads CASSPGQGLETQYF. DNA of the CDR3: TGTGCCAGCAGCCCAGGACAGGGCTTAGAGACCCAGTACTTC.

Many counts were recorded for this clonotype. This rearrangement joins TRBV7-2 to TRBJ2-7; TRBD2 aligns across 13 bases. This CDR3 has 15 amino acids. In germline, CDR1 is SGHTA, CDR2 FQGNSA. V trimming: 6 bases; J trimming: 6 bases; junction bases outside the gene matches: 8. The CDR3 loop is CASRGTSGRAAEQYF. CDR3 sequence (DNA): TGTGCCAGCAGGGGTACTAGCGGGAGGGCCGCCGAGCAGTACTTC.

This clonotype has ten or more counts. The chain is built from TRBV6-1 and TRBJ2-7; tentative D call: TRBD2 (6 bases). Trimming cost V 6 bases and J 2 bases, with 11 bases left between them. Germline V gene lookup returns CDR1 MNHNS and CDR2 SASEGT. This CDR3 has 13 residues. CDR3 sequence reads: CASRQRATYEQYF. The DNA of the CDR3 is TGTGCCAGCAGGCAGCGGGCGACCTACGAGCAGTACTTC.

This clonotype was detected many times. Possible read error: a much larger clone is one base away. The chain joins TRBV12-3 or TRBV12-4 to TRBJ2-7; D possibly matches TRBD1 or TRBD2 (5 bases each). The CDR3 is 13 amino acids. Trimming took 3 bases from V and 6 from J, leaving 12 bases between them. CDR3: CASSFSGGTEQYF. The CDR3, as DNA: TGTGCCAGCAGTTTCAGCGGTGGGACCGAGCAGTACTTC.

This clonotype came up many times. The chain's CDR3 is CASSVEGTSNEQFF. The CDR3 DNA is TGTGCCAGCAGCGTAGAAGGGACTAGCAATGAGCAGTTCTTC. This chain links TRBV9 with TRBJ2-1, with TRBD2 matching 8 bases. The CDR3 extends over 14 amino acids. CDR1 is SGDLS, CDR2 YYNGEE, per germline. With 0 bases clipped from V and 6 bases from J, the junction kept 2 bases outside the gene matches.

The chain combines TRBV7-9 with TRBJ2-7, with D possibly being TRBD2 (6 bases). The CDR3 consists of 14 residues. CDR1 is SEHNR, CDR2 FQNEAQ, per germline (reference sequence). V was clipped by 5 bases and J by 2 bases, with 13 bases between them. CDR3: CASSPGRGAYEQYF. CDR3 nucleotide sequence: TGTGCCAGCAGCCCGGGCCGCGGGGCCTACGAGCAGTACTTC. Full variable domain (remainder filled in from reference TRBV7-9 and TRBJ2-7): DTGVSQNPRHKITKRGQNVTFRCDPISEHNRLYWYRQTLGQGPEFLTYFQNEAQLEKSRLLSDRFSAERPKGSFSTLEIQRTEQGDSAMYLCASSPGRGAYEQYFGPGTRLTVT.

This clonotype came up a few times. A much larger clonotype is one base distant, so this may be a read error. The chain joins TRBV27 to TRBJ1-2; TRBD1 matches at 7 bases. Germline loops: CDR1 MNHEY, CDR2 SMNVEV (reference sequence). The CDR3 length is 14 residues. With 4 bases clipped from V and 8 bases from J, the junction kept 10 bases outside the gene matches. CDR3 nucleotide sequence: TGTGCCAGCAGTTCGACAGGGAGATCTGGAGGCTACACCTTC. This encodes CASSSTGRSGGYTF.

This clonotype was counted ten times or more. The limits of the CDR3 on the DNA are not certain, so only TCRdb's listed CDR3 is given. The chain uses TRBV7-2 and TRBJ2-3; TRBD2 was called by the table and not checked on the DNA. The V gene's germline CDR1 is SGHTA and CDR2 FQGNSA. Counting both end residues, the CDR3 totals 15 amino acids. The CDR3 spells CASSLLRAGTDTQYF.

In the case of this clonotype: This may be a read error: a much more frequent sequence differs by one nucleotide. The conserved closing phenylalanine or tryptophan is absent in this CDR3, likely reflecting a read error. The rearrangement uses TRBV20-1 and TRBJ2-7; 9 positions match TRBD2. Germline loops: CDR1 DFQATT, CDR2 SNEGSKA (reference sequence). The junction had 12 bases not matched to a gene; V was cut back by 6 bases and J by 6 bases. The CDR3 covers 14 residues. Written as DNA, the CDR3 is TGCAGTGCCGTAGCGGGAGAGGGAAGGACCGAGCAGTACCTC. This gives the protein CSAVAGEGRTEQYL.

This clonotype occurred many times. The rearrangement links TRBV28 to TRBJ2-5; unclear D gene. V was pared by 5 bases and J by 7 bases, with 14 bases between. CDR1 is MDHEN and CDR2 is SYDVKM in the germline V gene. This CDR3 is 13 amino acids long. The CDR3 region is CASSLGREWTQYF. Written as DNA, the CDR3 is TGTGCCAGCAGTCTCGGTCGAGAGTGGACCCAGTACTTC.

Comments on this clonotype: With a much larger clone just one base away, this may be a read error. The chain links TRBV6-5 to TRBJ1-4; the D is unclear. Germline-derived CDR1 and CDR2 are MNHEY and SVGAGI. The CDR3 contains 14 residues. CDR3 region: CASASGFSDERLFF. The CDR3 coding sequence is TGTGCCAGCGCCTCCGGGTTTTCCGATGAAAGACTGTTTTTT.

The sample holds many counts of this clonotype. The chain has TRBV12-3 or TRBV12-4 and TRBJ2-5, with 7 bases identical to TRBD2. This CDR3 is built from 16 residues. Trimming at V came to 5 bases and at J to 2 bases, leaving 11 bases not matched to a gene. The CDR3 reads CASSPPIAGVQETQYF. CDR3 coding DNA: TGTGCCAGCAGTCCTCCAATCGCGGGAGTTCAAGAGACCCAGTACTTC.